The rows below give T cell receptor beta chains drawn from one sample of a study of blood T cell repertoires in COVID-19. The repertoire was sequenced with immunoSEQ multiplex PCR; TCRdb's copy has only in-frame clones and lacks some. The sample gives around 120,000 clones, around 90% of which show up once; approximately 7.7% is in the top ten. Sequencing used peripheral blood. These receptors were collected from a human donor in a cohort sampled during active COVID-19. CDR3s include the opening cysteine and the closing phenylalanine or tryptophan. The order of the fields is clone size, J gene, D gene, V gene, CDR3 DNA, CDR3 protein. D genes are given only for firm matches. Some rows have no size entry. The others give once, few or many, or a class for an expanded clone.

abundance: .; j_gene: TRBJ2-2; d_gene: .; v_gene: TRBV11-3; CDR3nt: TGTGCCAGCAGTTTACGGAGCTCGGGTACCGGGGAGCTGTTTTTT; CDR3aa: CASSLRSSGTGELFF
abundance: .; j_gene: TRBJ2-3; d_gene: .; v_gene: TRBV4-1; CDR3nt: TGCGCCACCACGCCAGCCCGGGGCGGGGGCACAGATACGCAGTATTTT; CDR3aa: CATTPARGGGTDTQYF
abundance: .; j_gene: TRBJ1-1; d_gene: .; v_gene: TRBV5-8; CDR3nt: TGTGCCAGCAGCTTAATTCTTACGGGTGGCACTGAAGCTTTCTTT; CDR3aa: CASSLILTGGTEAFF
abundance: .; j_gene: TRBJ1-2; d_gene: .; v_gene: TRBV25-1; CDR3nt: TGTGCCAGCAGTGGGGACTCGGACTTTTATGGCTACACCTTC; CDR3aa: CASSGDSDFYGYTF
abundance: .; j_gene: TRBJ2-2; d_gene: .; v_gene: TRBV19; CDR3nt: TGTGCCAGTAGTATAGGAAATAGCGGCAAAGGCGGGGAGCTGTTTTTT; CDR3aa: CASSIGNSGKGGELFF
abundance: .; j_gene: TRBJ2-5; d_gene: TRBD2; v_gene: TRBV5-1; CDR3nt: TGCGCCAGCAGCGGGACTAGCGGGAGCCTTGAGACCCAGTACTTC; CDR3aa: CASSGTSGSLETQYF
abundance: .; j_gene: TRBJ2-7; d_gene: TRBD1; v_gene: TRBV5-1; CDR3nt: TGCGCCAGCAGCATAACAGGGGGCGCGAACAACGAGCAGTACTTC; CDR3aa: CASSITGGANNEQYF
abundance: .; j_gene: TRBJ2-2; d_gene: TRBD1; v_gene: TRBV5-6; CDR3nt: TGTGCCAGCAGCTGGTGGGACAGGGATGACACCGGGGAGCTGTTTTTT; CDR3aa: CASSWWDRDDTGELFF
abundance: few; j_gene: TRBJ1-6; d_gene: TRBD1; v_gene: TRBV6-6; CDR3nt: TGTGCCAGCAGCTCAGGACAGGCGGCGGGAGGCTCACCCCTCCACTTT; CDR3aa: CASSSGQAAGGSPLHF
abundance: few; j_gene: TRBJ1-5; d_gene: TRBD1; v_gene: TRBV5-6; CDR3nt: TGTGCCAGCAGGGGATGGACAGGTCCGAGCAATCAGCCCCAGCATTTT; CDR3aa: CASRGWTGPSNQPQHF
abundance: .; j_gene: TRBJ2-1; d_gene: .; v_gene: TRBV6-5; CDR3nt: TGTGCCAGCAGTTATGCCCAGGGGAGCTCCTACAATGAGCAGTTCTTC; CDR3aa: CASSYAQGSSYNEQFF
abundance: .; j_gene: TRBJ2-6; d_gene: .; v_gene: TRBV28; CDR3nt: TGTGCCAGCAGTCCGACAGGCACTGGGGCCAACGTCCTGACTTTC; CDR3aa: CASSPTGTGANVLTF
abundance: .; j_gene: TRBJ2-1; d_gene: TRBD1; v_gene: TRBV6-5; CDR3nt: TGTGCCAGCAGCCCCGGGACAGGGGGGAATGAGCAGTTCTTC; CDR3aa: CASSPGTGGNEQFF
abundance: .; j_gene: TRBJ1-5; d_gene: .; v_gene: TRBV19; CDR3nt: TGTGCCAGTAGTATGGGCAGTGGCCCAACGAGCAATCAGCCCCAGCATTTT; CDR3aa: CASSMGSGPTSNQPQHF
abundance: many; j_gene: TRBJ2-1; d_gene: TRBD1; v_gene: TRBV27; CDR3nt: TGTGCCAGCAGCTCGGGAGGGACAGGGGTTTTCAATGAGCAGTTCTTC; CDR3aa: CASSSGGTGVFNEQFF
abundance: .; j_gene: TRBJ2-1; d_gene: TRBD1; v_gene: TRBV5-1; CDR3nt: TGCGCCAGCAGCTTGTTACAGGGGTCAAGTGAGCAGTTCTTC; CDR3aa: CASSLLQGSSEQFF
abundance: .; j_gene: TRBJ1-4; d_gene: TRBD1; v_gene: TRBV4-2; CDR3nt: TGTGCCAGCAGCCAGCGACAGGGGGCGATTGAAAAACTGTTTTTT; CDR3aa: CASSQRQGAIEKLFF
abundance: .; j_gene: TRBJ2-7; d_gene: .; v_gene: TRBV6-6; CDR3nt: TGTGCCAGCAGCCTAACAGAGAGCTCCTACGAGCAGTACTTC; CDR3aa: CASSLTESSYEQYF
abundance: .; j_gene: TRBJ1-1; d_gene: TRBD1; v_gene: TRBV19; CDR3nt: TGTGCCAGTAGCGTTCCCGGGGGACAGGGGTTGGCAAGGAACACTGAAGCTTTCTTT; CDR3aa: CASSVPGGQGLARNTEAFF
abundance: .; j_gene: TRBJ1-4; d_gene: .; v_gene: TRBV9; CDR3nt: TGTGCCAGCAGCGTAAGGGACAATTCTAATGAAAAACTGTTTTTT; CDR3aa: CASSVRDNSNEKLFF
abundance: .; j_gene: TRBJ2-7; d_gene: TRBD2; v_gene: TRBV2; CDR3nt: TGTGCCAGCAGTACTAGCGGGGGACCGTATGCGCAGTACTTC; CDR3aa: CASSTSGGPYAQYF
abundance: .; j_gene: TRBJ1-2; d_gene: TRBD1; v_gene: TRBV11-3; CDR3nt: TGTGCCAGCAGCGATGGGACAGCCGCCCGGTATGGCTACACCTTC; CDR3aa: CASSDGTAARYGYTF
abundance: .; j_gene: TRBJ2-7; d_gene: TRBD1; v_gene: TRBV11-2; CDR3nt: TGTGCCAGCAGCGGACAGGGGACCTACGAGCAGTACTTC; CDR3aa: CASSGQGTYEQYF
abundance: once; j_gene: TRBJ1-1; d_gene: .; v_gene: TRBV19; CDR3nt: TGTGCCAGTAGTGCAACAGGGTATACCGCTGAAGCTTTCTTT; CDR3aa: CASSATGYTAEAFF
abundance: .; j_gene: TRBJ2-2; d_gene: .; v_gene: TRBV21-1; CDR3nt: TGTGCCAGCTACGCGGAGGGCCGGAACACCGGGGAGCTGTTTTTT; CDR3aa: CASYAEGRNTGELFF
abundance: .; j_gene: TRBJ1-3; d_gene: .; v_gene: TRBV4-2; CDR3nt: TGTGCCAGCAGCCAAGACAGGGGAGTAGGAAACACCATATATTTT; CDR3aa: CASSQDRGVGNTIYF
abundance: .; j_gene: TRBJ1-6; d_gene: TRBD1; v_gene: TRBV7-8; CDR3nt: TGTGGAACGGGGGACAGGAATTCACCCCTCCACTTT; CDR3aa: CGTGDRNSPLHF
abundance: .; j_gene: TRBJ2-7; d_gene: TRBD1; v_gene: TRBV12-3/TRBV12-4; CDR3nt: TGTGCCAGCTGGGGACAGGGGGCGTACGAGCAGTACTTC; CDR3aa: CASWGQGAYEQYF
abundance: .; j_gene: TRBJ2-7; d_gene: TRBD2; v_gene: TRBV6-1; CDR3nt: TGTGCCAGCAGTGAAGCCGGCGGGGGGCCCTACGAGCAGTACTTC; CDR3aa: CASSEAGGGPYEQYF
abundance: once; j_gene: TRBJ2-7; d_gene: .; v_gene: TRBV5-4; CDR3nt: TGTGCCAGCAGCGCAAGTAGCTACGAGCAGTACTTC; CDR3aa: CASSASSYEQYF
abundance: .; j_gene: TRBJ1-6; d_gene: .; v_gene: TRBV10-3; CDR3nt: TGTGCCATCAGGCAGGGAAATTCACCCCTCCACTTT; CDR3aa: CAIRQGNSPLHF
abundance: .; j_gene: TRBJ1-5; d_gene: .; v_gene: TRBV5-1; CDR3nt: TGCGCCAGCAGCTTGCGGGGGGCTGGTCAGCCCCAGCATTTT; CDR3aa: CASSLRGAGQPQHF
abundance: .; j_gene: TRBJ2-7; d_gene: TRBD1; v_gene: TRBV5-5; CDR3nt: TGTGCCAGCAGCTCCCTCCGGGACAGGGGCTACGAGCAGTACTTC; CDR3aa: CASSSLRDRGYEQYF
abundance: .; j_gene: TRBJ1-1; d_gene: .; v_gene: TRBV19; CDR3nt: TGTGCCAGTAGTATAGCAGGGTACATGAACACTGAAGCTTTCTTT; CDR3aa: CASSIAGYMNTEAFF
abundance: .; j_gene: TRBJ1-1; d_gene: .; v_gene: TRBV14; CDR3nt: TGTGCCAGCAGGAGGGCCGGGGGGGTAGACACTGAAGCTTTCTTT; CDR3aa: CASRRAGGVDTEAFF
abundance: .; j_gene: TRBJ1-1; d_gene: .; v_gene: TRBV11-2; CDR3nt: TGTGCCAGCAGCCGGGCGGGAGCTGAAGCTTTCTTT; CDR3aa: CASSRAGAEAFF
abundance: .; j_gene: TRBJ1-2; d_gene: .; v_gene: TRBV6-2/TRBV6-3; CDR3nt: TGTGCCAGCAGTTACTCGGCAAGGGGCGGGGGAACTAACTATGGCTACACCTTC; CDR3aa: CASSYSARGGGTNYGYTF
abundance: .; j_gene: TRBJ1-4; d_gene: TRBD1; v_gene: TRBV24-1; CDR3nt: TGTGCCACCAGTGATCCTAGGACAGGGGGTGAAAAACTGTTTTTT; CDR3aa: CATSDPRTGGEKLFF
abundance: once; j_gene: TRBJ2-7; d_gene: TRBD2; v_gene: TRBV28; CDR3nt: TGTGCCAGCAGTTTACCCGGTAGCGGGTTCTCCTACGAGCAGTACTTC; CDR3aa: CASSLPGSGFSYEQYF
abundance: once; j_gene: TRBJ2-1; d_gene: .; v_gene: TRBV2; CDR3nt: TGTGCCAGTGAGACAGGAATAGTCGATGAGCAGTTCTTC; CDR3aa: CASETGIVDEQFF
abundance: .; j_gene: TRBJ1-4; d_gene: .; v_gene: TRBV7-2; CDR3nt: TGTGCCAGCAGCTCTTACAGGGAAATGGTTAATGAAAAACTGTTTTTT; CDR3aa: CASSSYREMVNEKLFF
abundance: .; j_gene: TRBJ1-2; d_gene: TRBD1; v_gene: TRBV3-1/TRBV3-2; CDR3nt: TGTGCCAGCAGCCAGAGGGGTGAGGGGGCTGGTGGCTACACCTTC; CDR3aa: CASSQRGEGAGGYTF
abundance: few; j_gene: TRBJ1-3; d_gene: TRBD1; v_gene: TRBV19; CDR3nt: TGTGCCAGTAGTATGGGGCCCGCGGACAGGGGGTTCGGTCGCCCTGATTTT; CDR3aa: CASSMGPADRGFGRPDF
abundance: once; j_gene: TRBJ1-2; d_gene: .; v_gene: TRBV28; CDR3nt: TGTGCCAGCAGCGCCTATGGCTATGGCTACACCTTC; CDR3aa: CASSAYGYGYTF
abundance: .; j_gene: TRBJ1-1; d_gene: .; v_gene: TRBV10-1; CDR3nt: TGCGCCAGCAGTGAATGGGTGGGGGGCACTGAAGCTTTCTTT; CDR3aa: CASSEWVGGTEAFF